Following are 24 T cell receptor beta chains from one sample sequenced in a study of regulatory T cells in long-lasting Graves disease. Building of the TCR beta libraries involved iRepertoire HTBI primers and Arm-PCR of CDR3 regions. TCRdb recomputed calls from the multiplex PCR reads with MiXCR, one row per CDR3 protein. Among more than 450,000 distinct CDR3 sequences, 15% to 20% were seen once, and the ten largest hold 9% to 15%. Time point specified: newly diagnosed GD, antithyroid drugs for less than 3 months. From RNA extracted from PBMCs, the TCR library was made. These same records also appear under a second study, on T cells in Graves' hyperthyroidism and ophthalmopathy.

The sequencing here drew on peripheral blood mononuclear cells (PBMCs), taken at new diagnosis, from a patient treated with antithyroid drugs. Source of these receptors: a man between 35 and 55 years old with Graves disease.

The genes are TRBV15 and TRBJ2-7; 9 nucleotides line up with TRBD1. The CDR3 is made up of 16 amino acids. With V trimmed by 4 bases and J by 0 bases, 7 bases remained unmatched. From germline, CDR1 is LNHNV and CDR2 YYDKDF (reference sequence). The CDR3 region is CATSIPRDRASYEQYF. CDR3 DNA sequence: TGTGCCACCAGCATCCCCCGGGACAGGGCCTCCTACGAGCAGTACTTC.

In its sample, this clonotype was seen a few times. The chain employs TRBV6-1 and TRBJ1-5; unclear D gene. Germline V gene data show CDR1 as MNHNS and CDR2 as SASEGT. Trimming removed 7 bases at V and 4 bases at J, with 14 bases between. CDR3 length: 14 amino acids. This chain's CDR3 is CASKNPVGNQPQHF. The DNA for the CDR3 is TGTGCCAGCAAGAACCCGGTGGGGAATCAGCCCCAGCATTTT.

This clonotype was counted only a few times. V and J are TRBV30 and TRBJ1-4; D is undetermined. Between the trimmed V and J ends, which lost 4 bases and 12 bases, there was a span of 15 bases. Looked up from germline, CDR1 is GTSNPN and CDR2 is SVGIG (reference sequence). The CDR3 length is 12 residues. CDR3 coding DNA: TGTGCCTGGACTGCCGACCGTGGGGAACTGTTTTTT. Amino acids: CAWTADRGELFF.

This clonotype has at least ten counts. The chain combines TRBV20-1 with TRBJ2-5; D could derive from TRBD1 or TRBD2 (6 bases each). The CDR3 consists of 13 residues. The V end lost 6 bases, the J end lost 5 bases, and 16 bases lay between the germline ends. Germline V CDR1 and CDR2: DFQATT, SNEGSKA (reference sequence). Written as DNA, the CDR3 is TGCAGTGCCCCGGCGGAGGGGGTTGAGACCCAGTACTTC. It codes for CSAPAEGVETQYF.

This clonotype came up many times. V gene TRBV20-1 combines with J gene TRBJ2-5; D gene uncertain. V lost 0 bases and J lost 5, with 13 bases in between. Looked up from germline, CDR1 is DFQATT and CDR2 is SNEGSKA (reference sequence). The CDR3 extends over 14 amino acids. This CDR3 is CSARDPLVEETQYF. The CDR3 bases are TGCAGTGCTAGAGACCCTCTAGTAGAGGAGACCCAGTACTTC.

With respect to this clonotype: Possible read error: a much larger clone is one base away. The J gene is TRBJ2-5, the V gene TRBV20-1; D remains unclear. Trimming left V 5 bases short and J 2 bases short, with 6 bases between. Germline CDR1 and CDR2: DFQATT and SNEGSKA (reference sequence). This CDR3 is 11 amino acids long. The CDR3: CSAFAQETQYF. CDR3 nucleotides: TGCAGTGCTTTCGCACAAGAGACCCAGTACTTC.

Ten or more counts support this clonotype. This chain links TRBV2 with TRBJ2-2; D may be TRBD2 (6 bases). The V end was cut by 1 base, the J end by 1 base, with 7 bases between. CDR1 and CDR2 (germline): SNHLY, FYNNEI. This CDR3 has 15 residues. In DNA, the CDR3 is TGTGCCAGCAGTGAAGTGGGGGGGAACACCGGGGAGCTGTTTTTT. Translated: CASSEVGGNTGELFF.

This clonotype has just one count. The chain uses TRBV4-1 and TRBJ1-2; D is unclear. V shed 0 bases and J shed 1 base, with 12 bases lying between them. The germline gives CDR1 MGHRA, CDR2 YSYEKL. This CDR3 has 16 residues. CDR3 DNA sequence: TGCGCCAGCAGCCAAGACGGCTCGGCCTTTAACTATGGCTACACCTTC. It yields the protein CASSQDGSAFNYGYTF.

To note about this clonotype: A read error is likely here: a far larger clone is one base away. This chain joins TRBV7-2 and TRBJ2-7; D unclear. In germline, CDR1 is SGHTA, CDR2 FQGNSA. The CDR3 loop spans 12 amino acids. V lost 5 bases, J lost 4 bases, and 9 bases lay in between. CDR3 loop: CASSRRRYEQYF. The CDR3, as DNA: TGTGCCAGCAGCCGCCGACGGTACGAGCAGTACTTC.

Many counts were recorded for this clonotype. The chain's CDR3 is CASSLSQVPGELFF. The CDR3 coding sequence is TGTGCCAGCAGTTTATCACAGGTCCCCGGGGAGCTGTTTTTT. V and J are TRBV28 and TRBJ2-2, with a possible D match to TRBD1 (5 bases). There are 14 residues in the CDR3. Trimming shortened V by 1 base and J by 6 bases, and 9 bases separated the two germline ends. Germline CDR1 reads MDHEN; CDR2 reads SYDVKM.

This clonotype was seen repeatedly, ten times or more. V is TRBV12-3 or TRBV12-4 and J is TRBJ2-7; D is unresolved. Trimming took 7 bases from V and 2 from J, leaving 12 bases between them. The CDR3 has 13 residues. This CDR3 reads CASTQDPPYEQYF. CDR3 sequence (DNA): TGTGCCAGCACCCAGGATCCCCCCTACGAGCAGTACTTC.

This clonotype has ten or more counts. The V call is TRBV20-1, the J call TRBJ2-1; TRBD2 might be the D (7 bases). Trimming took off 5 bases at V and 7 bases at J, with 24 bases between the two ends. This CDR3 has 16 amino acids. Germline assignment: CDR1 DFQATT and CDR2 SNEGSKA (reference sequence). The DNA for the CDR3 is TGCAGTGCTGGAATGGGGGGGGCGATGGTCGCGAATGAGCAGTTCTTC. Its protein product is CSAGMGGAMVANEQFF.

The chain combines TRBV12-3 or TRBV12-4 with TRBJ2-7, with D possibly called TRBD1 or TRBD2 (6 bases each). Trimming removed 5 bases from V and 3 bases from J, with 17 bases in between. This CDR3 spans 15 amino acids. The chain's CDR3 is CASSGGPGRYYEQYF. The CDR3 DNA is TGTGCCAGCAGTGGGGGGCCAGGACGCTACTACGAGCAGTACTTC.

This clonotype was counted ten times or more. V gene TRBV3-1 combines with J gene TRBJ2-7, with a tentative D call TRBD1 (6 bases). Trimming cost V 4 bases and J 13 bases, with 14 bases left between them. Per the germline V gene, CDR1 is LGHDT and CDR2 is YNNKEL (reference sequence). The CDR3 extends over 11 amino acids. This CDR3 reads CASSRGTRVYF. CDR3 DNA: TGTGCCAGCAGCCGAGGGACACGCGTCTACTTC.

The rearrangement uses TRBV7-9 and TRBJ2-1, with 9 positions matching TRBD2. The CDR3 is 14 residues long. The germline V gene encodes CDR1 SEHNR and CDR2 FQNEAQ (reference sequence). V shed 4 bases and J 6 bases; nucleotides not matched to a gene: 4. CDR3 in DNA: TGTGCCAGCAGCTCGTTTAGCGGGGGCAATGAGCAGTTCTTC. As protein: CASSSFSGGNEQFF.

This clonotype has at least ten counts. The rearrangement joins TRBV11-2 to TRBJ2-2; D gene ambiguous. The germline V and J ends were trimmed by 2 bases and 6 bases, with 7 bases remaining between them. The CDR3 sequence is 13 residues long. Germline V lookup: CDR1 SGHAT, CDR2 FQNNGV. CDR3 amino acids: CASSLLRPGELFF. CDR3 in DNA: TGTGCCAGCAGCTTACTCCGCCCCGGGGAGCTGTTTTTT.

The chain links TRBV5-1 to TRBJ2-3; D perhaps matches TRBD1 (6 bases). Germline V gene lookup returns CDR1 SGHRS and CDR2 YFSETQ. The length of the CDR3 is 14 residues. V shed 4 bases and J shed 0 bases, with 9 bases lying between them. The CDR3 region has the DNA TGCGCCAGCAGCCACGGACAGAGCACAGATACGCAGTATTTT. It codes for CASSHGQSTDTQYF.

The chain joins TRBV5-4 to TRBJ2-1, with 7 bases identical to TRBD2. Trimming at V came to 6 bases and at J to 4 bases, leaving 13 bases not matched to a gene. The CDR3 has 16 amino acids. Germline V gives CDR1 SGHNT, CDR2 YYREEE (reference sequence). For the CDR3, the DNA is TGTGCCAGCACATCCACCGAGCGGGGTTTTTACAATGAGCAGTTCTTC. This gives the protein CASTSTERGFYNEQFF.

As DNA, the CDR3 is TGCAGCGTTGAAGGGGAGGGAGCCTACAATGAGCAGTTCTTC. It specifies CSVEGEGAYNEQFF. The V gene is TRBV29-1, the J gene TRBJ2-1; 7 bases map to TRBD2. Germline V gene sequence: CDR1 SQVTM, CDR2 ANQGSEA. Unmatched junction bases numbered 2, after V lost 1 base and J lost 2 bases. The CDR3 runs to 14 residues.

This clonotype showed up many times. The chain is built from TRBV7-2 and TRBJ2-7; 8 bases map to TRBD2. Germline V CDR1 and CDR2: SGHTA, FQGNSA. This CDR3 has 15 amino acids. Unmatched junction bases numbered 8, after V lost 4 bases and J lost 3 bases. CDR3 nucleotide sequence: TGTGCCAGCAGCTCTCCGGCGGGAGGACTCTACGAGCAGTACTTC. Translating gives CASSSPAGGLYEQYF. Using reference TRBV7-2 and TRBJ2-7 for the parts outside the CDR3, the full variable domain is GAGVSQSPSNKVTEKGKDVELRCDPISGHTALYWYRQSLGQGLEFLIYFQGNSAPDKSGLPSDRFSAERTGGSVSTLTIQRTQQEDSAVYLCASSSPAGGLYEQYFGPGTRLTVT.

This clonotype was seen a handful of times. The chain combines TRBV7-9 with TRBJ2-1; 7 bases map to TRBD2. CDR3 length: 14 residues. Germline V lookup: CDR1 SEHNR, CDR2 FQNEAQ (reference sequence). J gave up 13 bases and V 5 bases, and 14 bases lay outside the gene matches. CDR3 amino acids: CASSAPRVGGNQFF. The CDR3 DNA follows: TGTGCCAGCAGCGCACCCAGGGTGGGGGGGAACCAGTTCTTC.

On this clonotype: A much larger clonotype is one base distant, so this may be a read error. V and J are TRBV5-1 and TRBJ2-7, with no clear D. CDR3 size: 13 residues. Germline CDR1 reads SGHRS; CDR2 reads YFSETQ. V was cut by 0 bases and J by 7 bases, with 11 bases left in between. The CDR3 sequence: CASSLGPRREQYF. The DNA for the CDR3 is TGCGCCAGCAGCTTGGGTCCGAGAAGGGAGCAGTACTTC.

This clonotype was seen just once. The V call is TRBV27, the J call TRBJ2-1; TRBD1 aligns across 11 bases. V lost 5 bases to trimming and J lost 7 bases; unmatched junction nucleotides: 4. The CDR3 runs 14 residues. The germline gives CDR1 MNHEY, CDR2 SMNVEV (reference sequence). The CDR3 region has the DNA TGTGCCAGCAGTCACCGGGACAGGGGGAATGAGCAGTTCTTC. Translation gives CASSHRDRGNEQFF.

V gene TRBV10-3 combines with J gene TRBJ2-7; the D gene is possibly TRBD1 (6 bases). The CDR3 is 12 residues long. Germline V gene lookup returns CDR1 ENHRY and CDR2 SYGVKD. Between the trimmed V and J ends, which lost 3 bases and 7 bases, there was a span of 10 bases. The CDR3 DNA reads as TGTGCCATCAGTGAAGGGGGAGCAGAGCAGTACTTC. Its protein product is CAISEGGAEQYF.